This entry is about one T cell receptor beta chain. Its antigen target is currently unknown. Base qualities are not at hand, and no much larger clone is one base apart. Collaborating institutions collected whole blood in K2EDTA tubes following their own protocols. For TCRbeta analysis, collaborators shipped samples in one of three forms: frozen whole blood, isolated PBMCs, or DNA extracted from either of those sample types. This specimen comes from a study of blood T cell repertoires in COVID-19 (TCRdb year 2020). For the wider study: Samples covering the acute and convalescent phases of COVID-19 were provided by collaborators in the United States, Italy and Spain. Nearly every sample came with metadata listing a de-identified subject ID, COVID-19 status, age in years and sex. The material from the prospective study consisted of cDNA or gDNA derived from T cells, B-cell-depleted T cells, or PBMCs. Where available, HLA class I and class II types were obtained from metadata supplied by the sample provider rather than from assay-based typing. The repertoires were made available in a free public database intended to serve as a resource for research on the immune response to SARS-CoV-2. The samples were drawn from the first 160 participants of the ongoing ImmuneRACE study and from about 1,200 subjects provided by 6 global collaborators. The dataset comprised deeply sampled blood TCRbeta repertoires from subjects exposed to, actively infected with, or recovered from COVID-19.

TCRbeta CDR3 regions were amplified from genomic DNA by means of the immunoSEQ Assay, a bias-controlled multiplex PCR. Turning to the authors' computational methods: The number of nucleated cells in each sample was estimated from the amplification of reference gene primers within the assay. Sequence reads were collapsed and filtered to measure the absolute abundance of every unique TCRbeta CDR3 rearrangement. For each sample, productive Simpson clonality was calculated as the square root of Simpson's diversity index over productive rearrangements. Entries here come from immuneACCESS through TCRdb and include only in-frame sequences with V and J called. Some clones fail to appear in such tables; in the studies checked, an unresolved V gene covers under half of the shortfall, and the cause of the remainder is unknown. The V and J calls and clone size are taken from that table; D and trimming were inferred from the DNA. Counted in this sample were some 250,000 clones; around 80% of them appeared once. The ten most abundant clones make up roughly 4% of the sample.

V and J are truncated by 6 bases and 0 bases respectively, leaving an intervening sequence of 13 bases. The CDR3 spans 15 residues, from the cysteine through the phenylalanine. The read is trimmed to its CDR3 DNA, 45 bases read in frame from base 1. CDR1 and CDR2 (MNHEY, SVGAGI) derive from the germline V gene. Broad study findings and their caveats: The quantity of clinical and demographic metadata differed by source and by participant and was supplied without curation.

The source of this sequence is a man aged 60 to 69 with acute or convalescent COVID-19. The sample comprised peripheral blood. The sequence joins TRBV6-5 to TRBJ2-3; the D region possibly corresponds to TRBD2 (6 bases align). The CDR3 protein is CASSRLGRSTDTQYF. In nucleotides, the sequence is TGTGCCAGCAGCAGACTAGGCCGAAGCACAGATACGCAGTATTTT.